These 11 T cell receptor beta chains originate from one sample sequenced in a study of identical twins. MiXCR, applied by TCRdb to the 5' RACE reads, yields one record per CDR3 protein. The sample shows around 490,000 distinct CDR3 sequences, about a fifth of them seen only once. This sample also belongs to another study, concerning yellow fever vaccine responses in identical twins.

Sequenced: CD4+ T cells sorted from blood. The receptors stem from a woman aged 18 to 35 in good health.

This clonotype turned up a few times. CDR3 protein: CASSSTLVQTYEQYF. The CDR3 DNA sequence: TGTGCCAGCAGCTCAACCCTAGTCCAAACCTACGAGCAGTACTTC. This rearrangement joins TRBV7-9 to TRBJ2-7; D is unresolved. The length of the CDR3 is 15 residues. The V end was cut by 4 bases, the J end by 2 bases, with 15 bases between. Germline assignment: CDR1 SEHNR and CDR2 FQNEAQ (reference sequence).

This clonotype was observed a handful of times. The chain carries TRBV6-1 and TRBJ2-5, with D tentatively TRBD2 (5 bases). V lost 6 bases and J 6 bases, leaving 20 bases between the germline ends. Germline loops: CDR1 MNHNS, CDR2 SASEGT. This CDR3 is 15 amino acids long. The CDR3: CASSPTFTEGKTQYF. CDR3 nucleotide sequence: TGTGCCAGCAGCCCTACGTTTACAGAGGGAAAGACCCAGTACTTC.

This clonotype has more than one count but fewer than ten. CDR3: CSARVGTSGGSSYNEQFF. The CDR3 nucleotides read TGCAGTGCTAGAGTCGGGACTAGCGGGGGGAGCTCCTACAATGAGCAGTTCTTC. The V gene is TRBV20-1, the J gene TRBJ2-1; 15 nucleotides align to TRBD2. The J segment lost 0 bases and the V segment lost 1 base, leaving 4 bases of the junction unmatched. The CDR3 spans 18 residues. CDR1 DFQATT and CDR2 SNEGSKA come from the germline V gene (reference sequence).

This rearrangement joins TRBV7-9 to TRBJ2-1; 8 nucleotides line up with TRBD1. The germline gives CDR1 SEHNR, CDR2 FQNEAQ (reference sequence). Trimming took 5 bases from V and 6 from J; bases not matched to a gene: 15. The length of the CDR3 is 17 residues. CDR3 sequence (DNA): TGTGCCAGCAGCGTTGACAGGGGCCTTACTGGCTTCAATGAGCAGTTCTTC. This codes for CASSVDRGLTGFNEQFF.

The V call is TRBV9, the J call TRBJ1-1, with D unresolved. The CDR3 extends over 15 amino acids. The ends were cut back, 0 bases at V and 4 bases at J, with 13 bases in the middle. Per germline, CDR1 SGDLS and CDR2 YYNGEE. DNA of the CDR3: TGTGCCAGCAGCGTAGTTCGAGGATCCGGCACTGAAGCTTTCTTT. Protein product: CASSVVRGSGTEAFF.

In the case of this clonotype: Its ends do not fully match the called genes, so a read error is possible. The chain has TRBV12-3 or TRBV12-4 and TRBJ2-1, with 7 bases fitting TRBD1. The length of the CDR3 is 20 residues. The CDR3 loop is CASCFFLSPTGELSNNEQFF. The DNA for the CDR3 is TGTGCCAGCTGCTTCTTTCTTTCACCTACAGGGGAACTCTCCAACAATGAGCAGTTCTTC.

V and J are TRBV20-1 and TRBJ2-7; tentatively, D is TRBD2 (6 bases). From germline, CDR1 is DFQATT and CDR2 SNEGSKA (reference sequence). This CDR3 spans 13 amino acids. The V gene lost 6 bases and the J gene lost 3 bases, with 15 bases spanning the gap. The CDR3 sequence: CSAVPPRDYEQYF. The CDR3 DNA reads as TGCAGTGCCGTTCCCCCGCGGGACTACGAGCAGTACTTC.

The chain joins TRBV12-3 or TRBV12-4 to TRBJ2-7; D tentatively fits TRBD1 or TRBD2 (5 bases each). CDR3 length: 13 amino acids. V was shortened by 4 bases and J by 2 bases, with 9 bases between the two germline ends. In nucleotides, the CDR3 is TGTGCCAGCAGTTCGGGACGGCCCTACGAGCAGTACTTC. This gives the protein CASSSGRPYEQYF.

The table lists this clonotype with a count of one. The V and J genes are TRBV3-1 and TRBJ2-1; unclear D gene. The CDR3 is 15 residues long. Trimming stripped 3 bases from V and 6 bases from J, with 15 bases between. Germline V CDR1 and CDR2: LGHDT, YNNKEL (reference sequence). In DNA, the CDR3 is TGTGCCAGCAGCCAGCGGCCACCGGGCAGCAATGAGCAGTTCTTC. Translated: CASSQRPPGSNEQFF.

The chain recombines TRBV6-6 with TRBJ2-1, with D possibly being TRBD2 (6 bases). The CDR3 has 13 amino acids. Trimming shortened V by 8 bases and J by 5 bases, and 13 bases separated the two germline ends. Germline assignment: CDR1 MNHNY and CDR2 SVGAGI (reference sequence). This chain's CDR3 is CASLGRRNNEQFF. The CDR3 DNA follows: TGTGCCAGCCTGGGGAGGCGGAACAATGAGCAGTTCTTC.

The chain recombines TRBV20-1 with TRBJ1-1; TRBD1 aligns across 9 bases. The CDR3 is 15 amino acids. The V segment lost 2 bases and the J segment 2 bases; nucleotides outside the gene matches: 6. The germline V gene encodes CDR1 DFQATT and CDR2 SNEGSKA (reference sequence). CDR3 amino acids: CSARPTDRGNTEAFF. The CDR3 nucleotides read TGCAGTGCTAGACCTACGGACAGGGGCAACACTGAAGCTTTCTTT.